This record covers a single T cell receptor beta chain. The antigen remains unidentified. Construction of TCR beta libraries relied on iRepertoire HTBI primers and on Arm-PCR targeting CDR3 regions. TCRdb fed the multiplex PCR reads into MiXCR, producing one record per CDR3 protein. Among about 430,000 distinct CDR3 sequences listed, over 20% were seen once. The data were taken from a study of regulatory T cells in long-lasting Graves disease. The study, taken as a whole, reports: Persistent disease samples used TRBV28, TRBJ1-2 and TRBJ2-5 preferentially. Having only a small sample size may have limited accuracy.

Unmatched junction bases numbered 8, after V lost 6 bases and J lost 3 bases. The CDR3 is 15 amino acids. Per germline, CDR1 MDHEN and CDR2 SYDVKM. The time point here: persistent/refractory GD, antithyroid drugs over 5 years with positive TRAb. TCR sequences were obtained from RNA taken from PBMCs. Patients of an endocrinology department in Xi'an, China, were included. The TCR was taken from a female donor with Graves disease. The chain employs TRBV28 and TRBJ2-3; 8 bases agree with TRBD1. Material: peripheral blood mononuclear cells (PBMCs), obtained when the disease was refractory, from a patient treated with antithyroid drugs. CDR3 coding DNA: TGTGCCAGCAGAAGCCTGGACAGGGCAACAGATACGCAGTATTTT. Protein product: CASRSLDRATDTQYF.